The rows below give T cell receptor beta chains drawn from one sample of a study of blood T cells in healthy people across ages. Via MiXCR, TCRdb re-called the 5' RACE reads, giving one row per CDR3 protein. Here the sample spans 450,000 to 650,000 distinct CDR3 sequences, 24% being singletons. The same data also contributed to another study, on T cells of mothers and their children.

Sequenced: blood. These receptors all come from a boy aged 10-17 years in good health. The CDR3 runs from the conserved cysteine through the conserved F or W. D genes are given only for firm matches. Expanded clones are given a class, and other clones once, few, many or no size at all.

clone size,J gene,D gene,V gene,CDR3 protein,CDR3 DNA
NA,TRBJ2-4,NA,TRBV24-1,CATSDPAEAKNIQYF,TGTGCCACCAGTGATCCAGCGGAAGCCAAAAACATTCAGTACTTC
NA,TRBJ1-1,NA,TRBV6-2/TRBV6-3,CASSQDGYTEAFF,TGTGCCAGCAGCCAAGATGGGTACACTGAAGCTTTCTTT
few,TRBJ2-7,NA,TRBV5-4,CASSPFNSYEQYF,TGTGCCAGCAGCCCTTTCAACTCCTACGAGCAGTACTTC
many,TRBJ2-1,NA,TRBV4-1,CASSQVAGHTTLALNEQFF,TGCGCCAGCAGCCAAGTTGCGGGTCATACCACCCTCGCATTGAATGAGCAGTTCTTC
once,TRBJ2-7,NA,TRBV9,CASSASSSYEQYF,TGTGCCAGCAGCGCCTCGAGCTCCTACGAGCAGTACTTC
many,TRBJ2-3,NA,TRBV7-2,CASSLSLAGGDTQYF,TGTGCCAGCAGCTTAAGCCTAGCCGGGGGAGATACGCAGTATTTT
many,TRBJ1-1,NA,TRBV12-3/TRBV12-4,CASSSRTVNTEAFF,TGTGCCAGCAGTTCACGTACAGTGAACACTGAAGCTTTCTTT
few,TRBJ1-4,NA,TRBV14,CASSLKGNEKLFF,TGTGCCAGCAGCTTAAAAGGGAATGAAAAACTGTTTTTT
many,TRBJ2-1,NA,TRBV20-1,CSALSGSYNEQFF,TGCAGTGCTCTTTCCGGGTCATACAATGAGCAGTTCTTC
NA,TRBJ2-7,TRBD1,TRBV29-1,CSAGMRDRLNEQYF,TGCAGCGCCGGAATGAGGGACAGACTCAACGAGCAGTACTTC
NA,TRBJ2-7,NA,TRBV4-1,CASSQVVVGAVYEQYF,TGCGCCAGCAGCCAAGTCGTCGTGGGGGCGGTGTACGAGCAGTACTTC
few,TRBJ2-3,NA,TRBV7-9,CASSRTGDRRDTQYF,TGTGCCAGCAGCCGGACCGGGGACCGACGGGATACGCAGTATTTT
NA,TRBJ2-2,NA,TRBV12-3/TRBV12-4,CASSLWQNTGELFF,TGTGCCAGCAGTTTATGGCAGAACACCGGGGAGCTGTTTTTT
once,TRBJ2-2,NA,TRBV6-5,CASSYGVNTGELFF,TGTGCCAGCAGTTACGGCGTGAACACCGGGGAGCTGTTTTTT
NA,TRBJ2-5,NA,TRBV4-1,CASSQESTQQETQYF,TGCGCCAGCAGCCAAGAATCGACGCAACAAGAGACCCAGTACTTC
NA,TRBJ1-1,TRBD1,TRBV7-8,CASSPGTAFEAFF,TGTGCCAGCAGCCCCGGGACAGCTTTTGAAGCTTTCTTT
once,TRBJ1-4,NA,TRBV6-5,CASRGTSPNEKLFF,TGTGCCAGCAGGGGAACATCACCTAATGAAAAACTGTTTTTT
NA,TRBJ2-2,NA,TRBV24-1,CATSDSVVTGELFF,TGTGCCACCAGTGATTCAGTGGTTACCGGGGAGCTGTTTTTT
NA,TRBJ1-1,TRBD1,TRBV5-5,CASSHDRGQVYTEAFF,TGTGCCAGCAGCCACGACAGGGGGCAAGTGTATACTGAAGCTTTCTTT
few,TRBJ2-3,NA,TRBV13,CASSEIATSTDTQYF,TGTGCCAGCAGCGAAATAGCGACTAGCACAGATACGCAGTATTTT
few,TRBJ2-2,NA,TRBV28,CASTLGFNGELFF,TGTGCCAGCACCCTAGGTTTTAACGGGGAGCTGTTTTTT
few,TRBJ2-2,NA,TRBV2,CASSPEGVNTGELFF,TGTGCCAGCTCCCCGGAGGGAGTGAACACCGGGGAGCTGTTTTTT
NA,TRBJ1-4,TRBD1,TRBV4-2,CASSQGTGNEKLFF,TGTGCCAGCAGCCAAGGGACAGGGAATGAAAAACTGTTTTTT
NA,TRBJ2-3,TRBD2,TRBV12-3/TRBV12-4,CASSPPGLAGGAIGDTQYF,TGTGCCAGCAGCCCCCCGGGACTAGCGGGAGGAGCAATCGGAGATACGCAGTATTTT
NA,TRBJ1-3,TRBD1,TRBV29-1,CSVKDRGTNTIYF,TGCAGCGTTAAAGACAGGGGTACAAACACCATATATTTT
few,TRBJ2-1,TRBD2,TRBV7-8,CASSPHGTSGYNEQFF,TGTGCCAGCAGCCCGCACGGGACTAGCGGTTACAATGAGCAGTTCTTC